This T cell receptor (beta chain) was captured in a study of spatial heterogeneity in lung cancer. In the study overall: Sequence detection consistently recorded a greater number of beta-chain than alpha-chain sequences. General observations from the study: There were more appearances of ubiquitous expanded tumor TCRs in blood at resection than at follow-up.

MiXCR was run by TCRdb on the 5' RACE reads, yielding one entry per CDR3 protein. Of about 15,000 distinct CDR3 sequences listed, just under 8% are singletons. Time point in this sample: sample taken at primary tumor resection. TCRs were sequenced from unsorted whole RNA of tumor, nontumor lung or PBMC. This clonotype was counted at least ten times. Its antigen is unidentified. The specimen comprised PBMCs, sampled at surgery. This clonotype originated in a female donor with early-stage non-small cell lung cancer.

The CDR3 sequence: CASSLGNRVAGNTIYF. The CDR3 coding sequence is TGCGCCAGCAGCCTAGGTAACAGGGTGGCTGGAAACACCATATATTTT. The chain combines TRBV5-1 with TRBJ1-3, with D possibly TRBD1 on 6 matching bases. CDR1 SGHRS and CDR2 YFSETQ come from the germline V gene. Trimming removed 4 bases at V and 2 bases at J, with 16 bases between. CDR3 length: 16 amino acids.